This section outlines one T cell receptor beta chain sequence together with its context. Its antigen remains unidentified. Germline V lookup: CDR1 SGHNT, CDR2 YYREEE (reference sequence). With 1 base removed from V and 5 bases from J, the gap between germline ends came to 12 bases. The CDR3 runs 15 residues. The data belong to a study of shared clonotypes between healthy human individuals. About the research overall: Used for every donor were three CD4 naive, three CD4 memory, two CD8 naive and one CD8 memory plate.

Terminally differentiated effector memory CD45RA+ cells were excluded from the naive CD8 cells, which were CD45RO-negative and positively selected for CCR7. TCRdb keeps only in-frame clones here, not all; method: immunoSEQ multiplex PCR. The data hold about 2 million clones, with roughly 94% observed a single time. Study outcomes and limitations: Among the subsets, naive ones generally showed larger estimated richness than memory ones. Donor clonotype sharing was expected to depend on sequencing depth. Rarefaction revealed incomplete sorted-subset sequencing despite large depth.

The origin of this receptor is a man between 18 and 29 years old in good health. Sample: naive CD8+ T cells sorted from blood. The chain is built from TRBV5-4 and TRBJ1-4; D is perhaps TRBD1 (6 bases). The CDR3 coding sequence is TGTGCCAGCAGCTTGCGCGGACAGCTAAATGAAAAACTGTTTTTT. This encodes CASSLRGQLNEKLFF.